The entry below gives a single TCR beta chain sequence along with its context. The antigen remains undetermined. The data derive from a study of OX40 agonist ivuxolimab in advanced cancers. Study at large: Six ivuxolimab dose levels, 0.01 to 10 mg/kg, were given intravenously every 2 weeks. Study-level results: Some of the lowest clonal expansion was seen in partial responders at 0.1-3.0 mg/kg.

Germline CDR1 is SGHAT and CDR2 is FQNNGV. Trimming took off 2 bases at V and 0 bases at J, with 7 bases between the two ends. This CDR3 has 14 amino acids. Some clones are missing from TCRdb's copy, which holds only in-frame ones; the method was immunoSEQ multiplex PCR. The sample yields just under 65,000 clones, about 89% seen once. The V gene is TRBV11-2, the J gene TRBJ1-1; no reliable D call. The TCR sequence derives from an adult with an advanced solid tumor such as melanoma, head and neck, liver or kidney cancer. This material consisted of CD4+ or CD8+ T cells sorted from blood, taken in a trial of the OX40 agonist ivuxolimab. The CDR3 sequence: CASSLFGVNTEAFF. The CDR3 bases are TGTGCCAGCAGCTTATTCGGGGTGAACACTGAAGCTTTCTTT.